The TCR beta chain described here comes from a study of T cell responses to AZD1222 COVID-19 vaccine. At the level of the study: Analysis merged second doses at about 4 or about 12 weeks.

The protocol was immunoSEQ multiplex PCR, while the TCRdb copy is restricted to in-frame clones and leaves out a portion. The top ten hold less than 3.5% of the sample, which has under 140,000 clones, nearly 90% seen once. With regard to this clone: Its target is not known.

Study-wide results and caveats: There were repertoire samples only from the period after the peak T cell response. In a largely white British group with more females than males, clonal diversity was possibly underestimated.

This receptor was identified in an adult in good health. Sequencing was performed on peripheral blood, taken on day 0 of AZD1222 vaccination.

The DNA for the CDR3 is TGTGCCAGCAGTTTGCACGGGACTAGTCCGATCGGGGAGCTGTTTTTT. It yields the protein CASSLHGTSPIGELFF. The chain recombines TRBV27 with TRBJ2-2; 8 nucleotides match TRBD2. Germline-derived CDR1 and CDR2 are MNHEY and SMNVEV (reference sequence). The J segment lost 7 bases and the V segment lost 3 bases, leaving 10 bases of the junction unmatched. CDR3 length: 16 residues.